Sequencing of this T cell receptor beta chain was carried out in a study of a mutant IDH1 vaccine in newly diagnosed glioma. Study as a whole: Patients got their first vaccination 4-6 weeks after radiotherapy alone, or with temozolomide cycles.

Worth noting for this clone: Its matching antigen is unknown.

The time point is: week 35, safety follow-up. The content of each vaccine dose was 300 ug of mutant IDH1 20-mer peptide, and topical imiquimod accompanied it. Measured with immunoSEQ multiplex PCR; TCRdb has only the in-frame clones, and not every one. There are about 54,000 clones in the sample; roughly 84% occur only once, and under 5% lies in the top ten. Source: PBMCs, taken from a glioma patient whose treatment included an IDH1 peptide vaccine. This sequence was found in a woman younger than 30 with glioma.

CDR3 DNA sequence: TGCGCCAGCAGTCCAGGGTTGGGTGGAAACACCATATATTTT. Residues: CASSPGLGGNTIYF. The rearrangement uses TRBV4-1 and TRBJ1-3; tentative D call: TRBD1 (5 bases). Germline CDR1 MGHRA, CDR2 YSYEKL. The CDR3 has 14 residues. Trimming cost V 6 bases and J 3 bases, with 12 bases left between them.